Following are 7 T cell receptor beta chains from one sample sequenced in a study of regulatory T cells in long-lasting Graves disease. Sequencing libraries for TCR beta were prepared with iRepertoire HTBI primers and Arm-PCR of CDR3 regions. TCRdb analysed the multiplex PCR reads with MiXCR anew, one entry per CDR3 protein. Of 360,000 or so distinct CDR3 sequences listed, roughly 12% were seen once; the top ten hold approximately 20%. The time point here: newly diagnosed GD, antithyroid drugs for less than 3 months. PBMCs were the source of the RNA used for TCR sequencing. This sample also belongs to another study, concerning T cells in Graves' hyperthyroidism and ophthalmopathy.

This sample comprised peripheral blood mononuclear cells (PBMCs), obtained at new diagnosis, from a patient treated with antithyroid drugs. These receptors originate from a woman younger than 30 with Graves disease.

The table lists this clonotype with many counts. The V gene is TRBV29-1, the J gene TRBJ2-3; unclear D gene. Germline lookup yields CDR1 SQVTM and CDR2 ANQGSEA. V shed 4 bases and J shed 2 bases, with 10 bases lying between them. The CDR3 loop spans 13 amino acids. CDR3 residues: CSVGGRLTDTQYF. In nucleotides, the CDR3 is TGCAGCGTTGGTGGCCGGCTCACAGATACGCAGTATTTT.

This clonotype was observed many times. The genes are TRBV7-2 and TRBJ2-1; 7 positions agree with TRBD1. Germline CDR1 and CDR2: SGHTA and FQGNSA. The CDR3 consists of 17 residues. V lost 2 bases, J lost 2 bases, and 9 bases stayed unmatched. In nucleotides, the CDR3 is TGTGCCAGCAGCTTATCGCCCGACAGGGATCCCTACAATGAGCAGTTCTTC. Translated, it gives CASSLSPDRDPYNEQFF.

Concerning this clonotype itself: A read error is possible here, since a much larger clone lies one base away. J is TRBJ2-3 and V is TRBV7-2; 9 positions match TRBD2. CDR3 length: 16 residues. Germline V gives CDR1 SGHTA, CDR2 FQGNSA. As DNA, the CDR3 is TGTGCCAGCAACTTAGGAGGTAGCGGGAGAGCAGATACGCAGTATTTT. It encodes CASNLGGSGRADTQYF.

This clonotype was observed many times. The chain joins TRBV28 to TRBJ2-7; 7 nucleotides agree with TRBD2. The germline V gene encodes CDR1 MDHEN and CDR2 SYDVKM. The CDR3 is 15 residues long. The V gene end was trimmed by 3 bases and the J gene end by 3 bases; junction bases not matched to a gene: 8. CDR3 loop: CASSFGGLADYEQYF. DNA for the CDR3: TGTGCCAGCAGTTTTGGCGGTCTAGCGGACTACGAGCAGTACTTC.

This clonotype was seen at least ten times. V and J are TRBV7-8 and TRBJ2-1; TRBD2 matches 10 bases. The trim removed 7 bases at V and 7 bases at J, leaving 10 bases unmatched. Germline V gene data show CDR1 as SGHVS and CDR2 as FQNEAQ. This CDR3 has 15 amino acids. The CDR3 reads CASTPPSGSLNEQFF. The CDR3 region has the DNA TGTGCCAGCACCCCGCCTAGCGGGAGTTTAAATGAGCAGTTCTTC.

This clonotype came up many times. This chain connects TRBV3-1 to TRBJ2-1; TRBD2 matches 8 bases. The junction had 6 bases not matched to a gene; V was cut back by 1 base and J by 13 bases. This CDR3 comprises 13 residues. The germline V gene has CDR1 LGHDT and CDR2 YNNKEL (reference sequence). Here the CDR3 reads CASSQALGTSQFF. In DNA, the CDR3 is TGTGCCAGCAGCCAAGCCCTTGGGACTAGTCAGTTCTTC.

Ten or more counts support this clonotype. The rearrangement uses TRBV6-2 or TRBV6-3 and TRBJ1-1; D is unresolved. The CDR3 loop spans 18 amino acids. From germline, CDR1 is MNHEY and CDR2 SVGEGT. The V and J ends lost 4 bases and 0 bases respectively, with 21 bases between them. The CDR3 spells CASSSQFWPSNMNTEAFF. CDR3 DNA sequence: TGTGCCAGCAGTTCCCAGTTTTGGCCCAGCAACATGAACACTGAAGCTTTCTTT.